This T cell receptor beta chain was documented in a study of T cell responses to AZD1222 COVID-19 vaccine. The V gene's germline CDR1 is MNHNS and CDR2 SASEGT. The V gene end was trimmed by 3 bases and the J gene end by 8 bases; junction bases not matched to a gene: 14. This CDR3 comprises 16 residues. This table comes from immunoSEQ multiplex PCR, and its TCRdb copy is limited to in-frame clones, with some not included. The table records about 170,000 clones, roughly nine tenths of them present only once. This material consisted of peripheral blood, taken 28 days after the second AZD1222 dose. The chain combines TRBV6-1 with TRBJ1-2, with TRBD1 identical over 8 bases. This clonotype originated in an adult who received the AZD1222 COVID-19 vaccine. CDR3 in DNA: TGTGCCAGCAGTGAGCCCCCGGGACAGGTCTCTTGGGGCTACACCTTC. Translated, it gives CASSEPPGQVSWGYTF.